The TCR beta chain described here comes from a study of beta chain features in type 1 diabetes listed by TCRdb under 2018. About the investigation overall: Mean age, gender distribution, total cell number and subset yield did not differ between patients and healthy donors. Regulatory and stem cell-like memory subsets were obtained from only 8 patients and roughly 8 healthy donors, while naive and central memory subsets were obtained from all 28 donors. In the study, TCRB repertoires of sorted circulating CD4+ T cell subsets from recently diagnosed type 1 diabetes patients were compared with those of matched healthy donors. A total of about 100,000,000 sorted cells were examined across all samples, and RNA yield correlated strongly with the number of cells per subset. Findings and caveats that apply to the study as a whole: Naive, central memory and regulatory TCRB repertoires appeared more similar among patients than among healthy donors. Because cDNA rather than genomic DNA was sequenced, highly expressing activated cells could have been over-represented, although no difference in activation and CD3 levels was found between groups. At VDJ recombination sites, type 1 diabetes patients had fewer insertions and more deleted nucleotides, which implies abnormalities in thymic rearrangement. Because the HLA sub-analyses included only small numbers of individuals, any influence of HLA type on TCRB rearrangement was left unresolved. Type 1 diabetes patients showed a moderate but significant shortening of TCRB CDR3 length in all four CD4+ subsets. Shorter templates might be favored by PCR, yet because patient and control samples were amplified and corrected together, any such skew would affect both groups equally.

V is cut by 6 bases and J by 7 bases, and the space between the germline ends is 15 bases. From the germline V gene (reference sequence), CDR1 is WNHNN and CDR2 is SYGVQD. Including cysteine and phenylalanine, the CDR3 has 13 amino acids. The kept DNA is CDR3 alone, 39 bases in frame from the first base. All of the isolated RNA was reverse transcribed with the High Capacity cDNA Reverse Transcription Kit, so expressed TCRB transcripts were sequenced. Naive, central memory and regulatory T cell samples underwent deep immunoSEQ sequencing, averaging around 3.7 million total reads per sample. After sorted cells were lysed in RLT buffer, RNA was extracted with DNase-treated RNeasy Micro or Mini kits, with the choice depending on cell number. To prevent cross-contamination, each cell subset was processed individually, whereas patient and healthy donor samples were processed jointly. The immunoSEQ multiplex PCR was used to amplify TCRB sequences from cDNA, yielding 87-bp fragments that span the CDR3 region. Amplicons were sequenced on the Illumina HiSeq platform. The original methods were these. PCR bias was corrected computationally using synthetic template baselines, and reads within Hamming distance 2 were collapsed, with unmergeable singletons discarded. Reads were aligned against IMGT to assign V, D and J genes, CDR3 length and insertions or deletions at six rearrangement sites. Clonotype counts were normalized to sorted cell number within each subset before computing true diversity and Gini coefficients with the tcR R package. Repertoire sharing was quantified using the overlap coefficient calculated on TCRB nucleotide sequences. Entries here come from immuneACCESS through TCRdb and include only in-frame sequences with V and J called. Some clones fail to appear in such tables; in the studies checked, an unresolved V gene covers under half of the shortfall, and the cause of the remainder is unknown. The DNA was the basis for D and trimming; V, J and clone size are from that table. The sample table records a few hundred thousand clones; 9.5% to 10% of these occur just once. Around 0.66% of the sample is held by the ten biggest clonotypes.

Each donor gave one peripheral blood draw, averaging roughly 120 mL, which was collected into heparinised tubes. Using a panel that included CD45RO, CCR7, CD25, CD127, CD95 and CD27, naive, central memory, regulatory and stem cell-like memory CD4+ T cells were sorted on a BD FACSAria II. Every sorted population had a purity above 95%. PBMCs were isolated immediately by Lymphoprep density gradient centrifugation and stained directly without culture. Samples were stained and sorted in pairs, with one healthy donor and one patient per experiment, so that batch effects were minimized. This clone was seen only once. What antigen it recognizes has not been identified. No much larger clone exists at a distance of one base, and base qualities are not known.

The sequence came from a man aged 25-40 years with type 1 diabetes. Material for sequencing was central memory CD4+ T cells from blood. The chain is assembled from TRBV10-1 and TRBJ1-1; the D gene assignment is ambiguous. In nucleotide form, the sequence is TGCGCCAGCAGAAGGACGGCTGAGGTTGAAGCTTTCTTT. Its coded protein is CASRRTAEVEAFF.